The present entry profiles one T cell receptor (beta chain) with its context. The data belong to a study of blood T cell repertoires in COVID-19. Study context: Sample material is recorded as cDNA or gDNA derived from T cells, B-cell-depleted T cells, or PBMCs.

Per the germline V gene, CDR1 is KGHSH and CDR2 is LQKENI. The CDR3 covers 17 residues. V trimming: 4 bases; J trimming: 2 bases; junction bases outside the gene matches: 7. The protocol was immunoSEQ multiplex PCR, while the TCRdb copy is restricted to in-frame clones and leaves out a portion. The repertoire has about 90,000 clones, roughly nine tenths of them found once; the top ten carry less than 3.5%. The TCR sequence derives from a man between 45 and 60 years old with COVID-19, enrolled during active disease. The V gene is TRBV18, the J gene TRBJ2-3; 12 bases fit TRBD2. What was sequenced was peripheral blood. CDR3 sequence (DNA): TGTGCCAGCTCACTGACCCGACTAGCGGGGGCCACAGATACGCAGTATTTT. This translates into CASSLTRLAGATDTQYF. The full variable domain, with the rest looked up from reference TRBV18 and TRBJ2-3, is NAGVMQNPRHLVRRRGQEARLRCSPMKGHSHVYWYRQLPEEGLKFMVYLQKENIIDESGMPKERFSAEFPKEGPSILRIQQVVRGDSAAYFCASSLTRLAGATDTQYFGPGTRLTVL.